The 9 T cell receptor beta chains in this list originate from one sample, sequenced in a study of blood T cell repertoires in COVID-19 (dated by TCRdb to the early 2020s). Library preparation employed the immunoSEQ multiplex PCR assay. TCRdb mirrors the immuneACCESS table, restricted to in-frame sequences. Some clones are absent from its copies; in checked studies, under half trace to an unresolved V gene, and the reason for the others is unknown. Present in this sample are 91,000 or so clones, about 86% of which were seen just once. The ten largest clonotypes hold over 10% of the sample. What was sequenced was peripheral blood. The origin of the receptors is an older woman in a cohort sampled during active or convalescent COVID-19.

The chain has TRBV28 and TRBJ1-3, with 7 bases identical to TRBD1. The CDR3 is 15 amino acids. The germline V gene encodes CDR1 MDHEN and CDR2 SYDVKM. V trimming: 5 bases; J trimming: 4 bases; junction bases outside the gene matches: 8. CDR3 in amino acids: CASSPPTGHGNTIYF. The CDR3 DNA reads TGTGCCAGCAGTCCCCCGACAGGGCACGGAAACACCATATATTTT.

The chain carries TRBV11-2 and TRBJ2-2, with 8 positions matching TRBD2. Germline V lookup: CDR1 SGHAT, CDR2 FQNNGV. Germline trimming cut 6 bases from V and 3 bases from J; bases unmatched to any gene: 6. This CDR3 comprises 15 residues. The CDR3 here is CASSFSGTYTGELFF. The CDR3 DNA reads as TGTGCCAGCAGTTTTAGCGGGACTTACACCGGGGAGCTGTTTTTT.

The chain combines TRBV5-4 with TRBJ2-5, with 12 nucleotides matching TRBD2. V gave up 2 bases and J gave up 5 bases; unmatched junction bases: 10. The CDR3 covers 17 residues. The germline CDR1 and CDR2 sequences are SGHNT and YYREEE (reference sequence). CDR3 region: CASSFRTSGAAEETQYF. The CDR3 region has the DNA TGTGCCAGCAGCTTCAGGACTAGCGGGGCCGCCGAGGAGACCCAGTACTTC.

The rearrangement links TRBV7-9 to TRBJ2-1, with 11 bases aligning to TRBD2. The CDR3 is made up of 15 amino acids. Germline assignment: CDR1 SEHNR and CDR2 FQNEAQ (reference sequence). Trimming removed 5 bases from V and 3 bases from J; junction bases left unmatched: 3. Here the CDR3 DNA reads TGTGCCAGCAGCCTGCTAGCGGGAGGCTACAATGAGCAGTTCTTC. It translates to CASSLLAGGYNEQFF.

This rearrangement joins TRBV19 to TRBJ2-1, with D possibly being TRBD2 (6 bases). The length of the CDR3 is 15 residues. Germline values: CDR1 LNHDA, CDR2 SQIVND (reference sequence). V was cut by 7 bases and J by 8 bases, with 21 bases left in between. CDR3 sequence (DNA): TGTGCCAGTATCGGGTCTCCTGATAGGAGGGATGAGCAGTTCTTC. Protein: CASIGSPDRRDEQFF.

The CDR3 DNA follows: TGTGCCTGGAGTGGCCCCCCCTGGCGGGCTGGGGCCAACGTCCTGACTTTC. It encodes CAWSGPPWRAGANVLTF. The rearrangement links TRBV30 to TRBJ2-6; D is possibly TRBD2 (5 bases). V was shortened by 1 base and J by 2 bases, with 15 bases between the two germline ends. CDR3 length: 17 residues. Looked up from germline, CDR1 is GTSNPN and CDR2 is SVGIG (reference sequence).

This clone appeared a few times. The rearrangement uses TRBV14 and TRBJ2-7; 7 bases line up with TRBD2. Germline assignment: CDR1 SGHDN and CDR2 FVKESK. V was pared by 3 bases and J by 7 bases, with 12 bases of the junction left unmatched. CDR3 length: 15 amino acids. CDR3 nucleotides: TGTGCCAGCAGCCAGACGGGACTATCGCTGGGGGAGCAGTACTTC. Translation gives CASSQTGLSLGEQYF.

CDR3 DNA sequence: TGTGCCAGCAGCGTAGACGGGACTAGCGGGAGGGTCTCCTACGAGCAGTACTTC. This translates into CASSVDGTSGRVSYEQYF. The chain combines TRBV9 with TRBJ2-7; 16 positions agree with TRBD2. The CDR3 contains 18 residues. Per germline, CDR1 SGDLS and CDR2 YYNGEE. The J segment lost 0 bases and the V segment lost 0 bases, leaving 3 bases of the junction unmatched.

This clone was picked up one time. The rearrangement links TRBV7-2 to TRBJ1-2; D remains ambiguous. This CDR3 contains 17 residues. V lost 1 base to trimming and J lost 0 bases, with 15 bases between them. Germline CDR1 SGHTA, CDR2 FQGNSA. CDR3 in DNA: TGTGCCAGCAGCTTAGGAGTCATAAGTACCGCTAACTATGGCTACACCTTC. This codes for CASSLGVISTANYGYTF.